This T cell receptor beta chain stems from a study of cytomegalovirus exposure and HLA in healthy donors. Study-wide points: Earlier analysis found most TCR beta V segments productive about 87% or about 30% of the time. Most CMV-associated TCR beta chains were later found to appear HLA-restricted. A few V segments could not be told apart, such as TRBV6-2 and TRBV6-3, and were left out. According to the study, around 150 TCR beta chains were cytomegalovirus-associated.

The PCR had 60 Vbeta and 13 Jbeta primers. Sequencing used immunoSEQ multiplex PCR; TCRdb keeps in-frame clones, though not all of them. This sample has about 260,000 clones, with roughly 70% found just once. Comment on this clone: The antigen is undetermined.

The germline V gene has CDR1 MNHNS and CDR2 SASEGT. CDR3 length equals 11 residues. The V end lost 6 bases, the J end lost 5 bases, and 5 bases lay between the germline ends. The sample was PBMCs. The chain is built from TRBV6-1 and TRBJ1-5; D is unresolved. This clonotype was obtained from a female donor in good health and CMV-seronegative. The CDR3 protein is CASSSHQPQHF. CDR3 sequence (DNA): TGTGCCAGCAGCTCCCATCAGCCCCAGCATTTT.